This T cell receptor (beta chain) came from a study of blood T cell repertoires in COVID-19. Study summary: PBMCs, B-cell-depleted T cells, or T cells provided the cDNA or gDNA that made up the material.

The CDR3 has 16 residues. CDR1 is SGHDN, CDR2 FVKESK, per germline. V was clipped by 0 bases and J by 5 bases, with 16 bases between them. Profiled with immunoSEQ multiplex PCR; TCRdb holds only in-frame clones, not every one. The data contain roughly 330,000 clones, 65% to 85% of them singletons. This clone came up a few times. The rearrangement joins TRBV14 to TRBJ2-5, with D possibly TRBD1 on 5 matching bases. The receptor comes from a woman aged 50 to 65 with acute or convalescent COVID-19. Source material: peripheral blood. CDR3 residues: CASSQDRVRSGETQYF. CDR3 sequence (DNA): TGTGCCAGCAGCCAAGACAGGGTCCGGTCAGGCGAGACCCAGTACTTC.